Listed here are 15 T cell receptor beta chains from one sample, sequenced in a study of T cells in Graves' hyperthyroidism and ophthalmopathy. Authors of the study amplified TCR beta CDR3 regions from RNA transcripts. Using the HTBI primer set, a first-round RT-PCR was run on the TCR CDR3. A single record per CDR3 protein comes from TCRdb applying MiXCR to the multiplex PCR reads. Of about 520,000 distinct CDR3 sequences listed, more than 20% are singletons. Sequences were obtained from blood. Receptors originate from a man aged 18-30 years with Graves' hyperthyroidism.

The chain carries TRBV6-2 or TRBV6-3 and TRBJ1-2; possibly TRBD1 for D (6 bases). CDR3 length: 13 residues. Trimming took off 2 bases at V and 7 bases at J, with 11 bases between the two ends. In germline, CDR1 is MNHEY, CDR2 SVGEGT. In nucleotides, the CDR3 is TGTGCCAGCAGTTACACTACAGGGACTGGCTACACCTTC. Residues: CASSYTTGTGYTF.

The chain combines TRBV12-3 or TRBV12-4 with TRBJ2-7; no firm D call. The CDR3 has 13 amino acids. V gave up 5 bases and J gave up 8 bases, with 16 bases separating them. Written as DNA, the CDR3 is TGTGCCAGCAGTCACGGAGAGCCAAATAAGCAGTACTTC. Encoded protein: CASSHGEPNKQYF.

The rearrangement joins TRBV5-1 to TRBJ2-2; a weak D match, TRBD1 (5 bases). The germline V and J ends were trimmed by 2 bases and 6 bases, with 23 bases remaining between them. Germline V lookup: CDR1 SGHRS, CDR2 YFSETQ. The CDR3 covers 18 residues. CDR3 sequence reads: CASSFVHRWLLGAGELFF. The CDR3 DNA sequence: TGCGCCAGCAGCTTTGTCCATCGTTGGCTCCTAGGGGCCGGGGAGCTGTTTTTT.

In regard to this clonotype: The junction departs from germline at one end; a sequencing error may be responsible. The rearrangement uses TRBV7-2 and TRBJ2-4; no clear D. Looked up from germline, CDR1 is SGHTA and CDR2 is FQGNSA. The CDR3 has 14 amino acids. CDR3 in amino acids: CASSFWRAKNIKYF. The CDR3 nucleotides are TGTGCCAGCAGCTTCTGGAGAGCCAAAAACATTAAGTACTTC. The full variable domain, completed using reference TRBV7-2 and TRBJ2-4, is GAGVSQSPSNKVTEKGKDVELRCDPISGHTALYWYRQSLGQGLEFLIYFQGNSAPDKSGLPSDRFSAERTGGSVSTLTIQRTQQEDSAVYLCASSFWRAKNIKYFGAGTRLSVL.

The rearrangement uses TRBV28 and TRBJ2-7, with 7 positions matching TRBD2. The trim removed 8 bases at V and 2 bases at J, leaving 12 bases unmatched. Germline V gene sequence: CDR1 MDHEN, CDR2 SYDVKM. The CDR3 contains 15 residues. The CDR3 DNA reads as TGTGCCAGCCGGCTCCCGGGCGGGGGAACCTACGAGCAGTACTTC. Its protein is CASRLPGGGTYEQYF.

This sequence joins TRBV5-1 and TRBJ1-1, with D uncertain. This CDR3 has 13 amino acids. CDR1 and CDR2 (germline): SGHRS, YFSETQ. V gave up 4 bases and J gave up 5 bases, with 12 bases separating them. The CDR3 DNA is TGCGCCAGCAGCGCAACAGTGGGAACTGAAGCTTTCTTT. Amino acids: CASSATVGTEAFF.

This clonotype was recorded a few times. With a much larger clone just one base away, this may be a read error. This chain links TRBV12-3 or TRBV12-4 with TRBJ1-3, with D perhaps TRBD1 (6 bases). Trimming left V 10 bases short and J 1 base short, with 17 bases between. This CDR3 has 15 amino acids. The CDR3 sequence is CAIIPYDRSGNTIYF. CDR3 bases: TGTGCCATCATTCCATACGACAGGTCTGGAAACACCATATATTTT.

This clonotype showed up many times. The chain employs TRBV28 and TRBJ1-5; D gene ambiguous. There are 16 residues in the CDR3. Deletions cut 5 bases from V and 0 bases from J, with 14 bases between. Per the germline V gene, CDR1 is MDHEN and CDR2 is SYDVKM. CDR3 coding DNA: TGTGCCAGCAGTAGCGGCAGTAGTTATAGCAATCAGCCCCAGCATTTT. Translating gives CASSSGSSYSNQPQHF.

This clonotype came up a few times. This rearrangement joins TRBV5-1 to TRBJ2-5; possibly TRBD1 for D (5 bases). CDR3 size: 14 residues. From germline, CDR1 is SGHRS and CDR2 YFSETQ. Deletions cut 0 bases from V and 4 bases from J, with 10 bases between. The CDR3 DNA is TGCGCCAGCAGCTTGGGGGCAGGGCGAGAGACCCAGTACTTC. As protein: CASSLGAGRETQYF.

The chain's CDR3 is CASSHMRGNTEAFF. CDR3 coding DNA: TGTGCCAGCAGTCACATGAGGGGAAACACTGAAGCTTTCTTT. The chain has TRBV12-3 or TRBV12-4 and TRBJ1-1, with D maybe TRBD1 (5 bases). The CDR3 sequence is 14 residues long. With 5 bases removed from V and 2 bases from J, the gap between germline ends came to 12 bases.

This chain uses TRBV30 with TRBJ1-3, with D perhaps TRBD1 (5 bases). V shed 0 bases and J shed 4 bases, with 13 bases lying between them. The germline V gene encodes CDR1 GTSNPN and CDR2 SVGIG (reference sequence). This CDR3 is built from 15 residues. The CDR3 DNA reads as TGTGCCTGGAGTGTCGTGGGGCCGAGAGGAAACACCATATATTTT. Translated, it gives CAWSVVGPRGNTIYF. The whole variable domain, filled in from reference TRBV30 and TRBJ1-3, reads SQTIHQWPATLVQPVGSPLSLECTVEGTSNPNLYWYRQAAGRGLQLLFYSVGIGQISSEVPQNLSASRPQDRQFILSSKKLLLSDSGFYLCAWSVVGPRGNTIYFGEGSWLTVV.

This clonotype was observed a few times. This chain links TRBV12-3 or TRBV12-4 with TRBJ2-7, with 8 bases lining up with TRBD1. This CDR3 comprises 15 residues. Germline trimming cut 5 bases from V and 6 bases from J; bases unmatched to any gene: 12. CDR3 sequence: CASSPQGAGWAEQYF. In nucleotides, the CDR3 is TGTGCCAGCAGTCCGCAGGGGGCTGGGTGGGCCGAGCAGTACTTC.

The J gene is TRBJ2-7, the V gene TRBV5-4; D uncertain. This CDR3 is 14 amino acids long. CDR1 and CDR2 (germline): SGHNT, YYREEE (reference sequence). V shed 5 bases and J shed 3 bases, with 15 bases lying between them. The CDR3 loop is CASSVSGGVYEQYF. The DNA of the CDR3 is TGTGCCAGCAGTGTATCAGGCGGCGTCTACGAGCAGTACTTC.

This clonotype was counted many times. This sequence joins TRBV6-1 and TRBJ2-4; D unresolved. V gave up 7 bases and J gave up 0 bases, with 4 bases separating them. Germline CDR1 and CDR2: MNHNS and SASEGT. This CDR3 has 12 residues. CDR3 amino acids: CASTVAKNIQYF. CDR3 DNA sequence: TGTGCCAGCACCGTAGCCAAAAACATTCAGTACTTC.

In this sample, this clonotype turned up once. This chain connects TRBV10-3 to TRBJ1-2; D gene ambiguous. Trimming took 8 bases from V and 4 from J, leaving 20 bases between them. CDR1 ENHRY and CDR2 SYGVKD come from the germline V gene. This CDR3 has 15 amino acids. CDR3 nucleotide sequence: TGTGCCATCGAACCTTCAGGACCTTCTCTCTATGGCTACACCTTC. Encoded protein: CAIEPSGPSLYGYTF.